This TCR beta chain was documented in a study of blood T cell repertoires in COVID-19. The wider study: Material from acute and convalescent COVID-19 was sourced from the United States, Italy and Spain. Sources were T cells, B-cell-depleted T cells, or PBMCs; the material itself was cDNA or gDNA.

As handled by the study authors: Amplification with reference gene primers provided the estimates of nucleated cell counts. Here immunoSEQ multiplex PCR was the method, and the copy in TCRdb shows in-frame clones only, minus some. V and J calls plus clone size are reproduced from that table; the DNA served to infer D and trimming. This table holds 95,000 to 100,000 clones, 87% found once. Looked up from germline, CDR1 is SGHRS and CDR2 is YFSETQ. The J segment lost 6 bases and the V segment lost 0 bases, leaving 7 bases of the junction unmatched. This CDR3 comprises 15 residues. The sequence came from a woman under 40 with acute or convalescent COVID-19. The J gene is TRBJ2-3, the V gene TRBV5-1; 7 bases map to TRBD2. The specimen was peripheral blood. The CDR3 DNA follows: TGCGCCAGCAGCTTGGGTGCTACTAGCGCCGATACGCAGTATTTT. Translation gives CASSLGATSADTQYF.